The next 25 T cell receptor beta chains were all read from a single sample in a study of T-cell reconstitution after alpha-beta-depleted transplantation in children. The authors prepared the TCRbeta library with unique molecular identifiers. TCRdb itself ran the PCR reads through MiXCR, one entry per CDR3 protein. The sample consists of 330,000 or so distinct CDR3 sequences, approximately 10% of them appearing once. The material sequenced was PBMCs from the stem cell graft donor, taken from the stem cell graft. Source of these receptors: a human donor who donated a stem cell graft to a child with acute lymphoblastic leukemia.

This clonotype was recorded at least ten times. The chain recombines TRBV7-9 with TRBJ2-3, with D perhaps TRBD2 (6 bases). Between the trimmed V and J ends, which lost 3 bases and 0 bases, there was a span of 13 bases. This CDR3 is 16 amino acids long. The germline CDR1 and CDR2 sequences are SEHNR and FQNEAQ (reference sequence). CDR3: CASSLETGASTDTQYF. The CDR3 DNA reads TGTGCCAGCAGCTTGGAAACGGGAGCCAGCACAGATACGCAGTATTTT. Supplemented by reference TRBV7-9 and TRBJ2-3, the full variable domain reads DTGVSQNPRHKITKRGQNVTFRCDPISEHNRLYWYRQTLGQGPEFLTYFQNEAQLEKSRLLSDRFSAERPKGSFSTLEIQRTEQGDSAMYLCASSLETGASTDTQYFGPGTRLTVL.

This clonotype came up a few times. The chain joins TRBV10-2 to TRBJ2-3, with a possible D match to TRBD2 (5 bases). Germline CDR1 WSHSY, CDR2 SAAADI. Trimming removed 3 bases from V and 6 bases from J, with 16 bases in between. The CDR3 contains 15 residues. The CDR3 region is CASSESGASTDTQYF. In nucleotides, the CDR3 is TGCGCCAGCAGTGAAAGCGGAGCCTCAACTGATACGCAGTATTTT.

This clonotype was seen more than once but under ten times. The chain uses TRBV5-1 and TRBJ1-2; D remains unclear. CDR1 and CDR2 (germline): SGHRS, YFSETQ. The CDR3 has 13 residues. Trimming pared 5 bases from V and 1 base from J, leaving 9 bases between. CDR3 DNA sequence: TGCGCCAGCAGACTCGCCCATAACTATGGCTACACCTTC. Protein product: CASRLAHNYGYTF.

The gene calls are TRBV4-2 and TRBJ1-1, with 9 positions matching TRBD1. Germline V gene data show CDR1 as LGHNA and CDR2 as YNFKEQ. This CDR3 is 14 amino acids long. The V and J ends lost 9 bases and 0 bases, in that order; junction bases with no gene match: 5. The CDR3 coding sequence is TGTGCCAGTAACGGACAGGGGATGAACACTGAAGCTTTCTTT. Protein product: CASNGQGMNTEAFF.

In this sample, this clonotype turned up once. At one of its ends the junction is not consistent with the germline gene, which may arise from a read error. This chain uses TRBV12-3 or TRBV12-4 with TRBJ2-7; D uncertain. The CDR3 totals 14 residues. CDR3 residues: CASSEHSIAYEQHF. CDR3 DNA sequence: TGTGCCAGCAGCGAACACTCGATAGCTTACGAGCAGCACTTC.

This clonotype has more than one count but fewer than ten. The J gene is TRBJ2-6, the V gene TRBV3-1; no firm D call. In germline, CDR1 is LGHDT, CDR2 YNNKEL (reference sequence). This CDR3 has 14 residues. Trimming removed 4 bases from V and 1 base from J, with 5 bases in between. The CDR3 bases are TGTGCCAGCAGCCGGGCATCTGGGGCCAACGTCCTGACTTTC. Translating it yields CASSRASGANVLTF. The variable domain in full, completed from reference TRBV3-1 and TRBJ2-6, reads DTAVSQTPKYLVTQMGNDKSIKCEQNLGHDTMYWYKQDSKKFLKIMFSYNNKELIINETVPNRFSPKSPDKAHLNLHINSLELGDSAVYFCASSRASGANVLTFGAGSRLTVL.

The chain employs TRBV5-6 and TRBJ2-7; tentatively, D is TRBD1 or TRBD2 (5 bases each). V was shortened by 4 bases and J by 1 base, with 15 bases between the two germline ends. In germline, CDR1 is SGHDT, CDR2 YYEEEE. This CDR3 comprises 15 residues. CDR3 sequence reads: CASSPPTGPSYEQYF. The CDR3 nucleotides are TGTGCCAGCAGCCCACCAACGGGGCCGTCCTACGAGCAGTACTTC.

This clonotype was found many times. The chain has TRBV4-1 and TRBJ2-7; the D gene is possibly TRBD1 (5 bases). CDR1 and CDR2 (germline): MGHRA, YSYEKL. The CDR3 runs to 15 residues. Trimming cost V 0 bases and J 2 bases, with 11 bases left between them. The CDR3 protein is CASSQEPGATYEQYF. Here the CDR3 DNA reads TGCGCCAGCAGCCAAGAGCCTGGGGCGACCTACGAGCAGTACTTC.

This chain uses TRBV20-1 with TRBJ1-2, with TRBD1 matching over 7 bases. The CDR3 contains 15 residues. Germline trimming cut 6 bases from V and 6 bases from J; bases unmatched to any gene: 16. Germline V gene data show CDR1 as DFQATT and CDR2 as SNEGSKA (reference sequence). CDR3 in DNA: TGCAGTGCCAGTAGCGGAGACAGGGTGGTAGATGGCTACACCTTC. Translated: CSASSGDRVVDGYTF.

In its sample, this clonotype was seen many times. The V gene is TRBV20-1, the J gene TRBJ1-5; a weak D match, TRBD1 (5 bases). CDR3 length: 14 amino acids. From germline, CDR1 is DFQATT and CDR2 SNEGSKA (reference sequence). With 5 bases removed from V and 6 bases from J, the gap between germline ends came to 17 bases. CDR3 nucleotide sequence: TGCAGTGCTCATACCGCAGGGTCGGGTCAGCCCCAGCATTTT. This translates into CSAHTAGSGQPQHF.

The CDR3 loop is CASRTVADTDTQYF. The DNA of the CDR3 is TGTGCCAGCAGAACTGTAGCGGACACAGATACGCAGTATTTT. This chain uses TRBV7-9 with TRBJ2-3; tentative D call: TRBD2 (6 bases). CDR1 is SEHNR and CDR2 is FQNEAQ in the germline V gene (reference sequence). With 6 bases removed from V and 2 bases from J, the gap between germline ends came to 12 bases. The CDR3 covers 14 residues.

This sequence joins TRBV7-9 and TRBJ2-7, with 10 bases identical to TRBD1. The CDR3 totals 17 residues. CDR1 is SEHNR and CDR2 is FQNEAQ in the germline V gene (reference sequence). Losses at the gene ends were 6 bases for V and 4 bases for J; bases not matched to a gene: 15. The DNA of the CDR3 is TGTGCCAGCAGTTTGATATGGGACAGGGGAAGGTCGTACGAGCAGTACTTC. It encodes CASSLIWDRGRSYEQYF.

This clonotype was observed at least ten times. This chain links TRBV6-5 with TRBJ2-5, with 14 bases that match TRBD2. Looked up from germline, CDR1 is MNHEY and CDR2 is SVGAGI. V lost 5 bases, J lost 5 bases, and 1 base stayed unmatched. The CDR3 totals 14 residues. For the CDR3, the DNA is TGTGCCAGCAGTCGGACTAGCGGGAGGGAGACCCAGTACTTC. Translated, it gives CASSRTSGRETQYF.

To note about this clonotype: One end of the junction varies from germline; a read error may be responsible. The chain couples TRBV27 to TRBJ1-1, with D possibly matching TRBD1 (6 bases). Looked up from germline, CDR1 is MNHEY and CDR2 is SMNVEV (reference sequence). The CDR3 is 15 amino acids. As DNA, the CDR3 is TGTTCCAGCAGTTGGTCAGGGGTGATGAACACTGAAGCTTTCTTT. This sequence encodes CSSSWSGVMNTEAFF.

Here the CDR3 reads CASSSGVEETDTQYF. The DNA for the CDR3 is TGCGCCAGCAGCTCTGGAGTAGAGGAAACAGATACGCAGTATTTT. J is TRBJ2-3 and V is TRBV5-1; D not certain. The CDR3 loop spans 15 amino acids. V gave up 3 bases and J gave up 3 bases, with 14 bases separating them. CDR1 and CDR2 (germline): SGHRS, YFSETQ.

V is TRBV10-3 and J is TRBJ2-5, with 7 bases matching TRBD1. The CDR3 sequence is 13 residues long. The germline CDR1 and CDR2 sequences are ENHRY and SYGVKD. V lost 10 bases and J lost 3; bases outside the gene matches: 8. CDR3 sequence: CANQGQLEETQYF. The CDR3 DNA sequence: TGTGCCAACCAGGGACAGCTAGAAGAGACCCAGTACTTC.

Notes on this clonotype: One base away lies a much larger clone, so this may be a sequencing read error. The chain uses TRBV21-1 and TRBJ2-1; the table's D call TRBD1 went unverified against the DNA. TRBV21-1 represents a pseudogene. This CDR3 has 16 amino acids. The CDR3 bases are TGTGCCAGCAGCAAAGTCTCGGCAGGGGGGCGGAATGAGCAGTTCTTC. It specifies CASSKVSAGGRNEQFF.

In this sample, this clonotype turned up many times. The J gene is TRBJ2-1, the V gene TRBV6-5; 10 bases fit TRBD2. This CDR3 spans 15 amino acids. The junction had 9 bases not matched to a gene; V was cut back by 9 bases and J by 4 bases. Germline values: CDR1 MNHEY, CDR2 SVGAGI. The DNA for the CDR3 is TGTGCCAGTCTTCCTAGCGGGAGTGTGTACAATGAGCAGTTCTTC. Protein: CASLPSGSVYNEQFF.

This chain uses TRBV4-2 with TRBJ1-1, with a possible D match to TRBD1 (5 bases). Germline CDR1 LGHNA, CDR2 YNFKEQ. Between the trimmed V and J ends, which lost 0 bases and 6 bases, there was a span of 11 bases. The CDR3 runs to 14 residues. The CDR3 nucleotides are TGTGCCAGCAGCCAAGAACCTGTGGGGGCTGAAGCTTTCTTT. As protein: CASSQEPVGAEAFF.

There are a few counts of this clonotype. The CDR3 loop reads CSARDQGASGREAYNEQFF. In nucleotides, the CDR3 is TGCAGTGCTAGAGATCAGGGGGCTAGCGGGAGAGAGGCCTACAATGAGCAGTTCTTC. V is TRBV20-1 and J is TRBJ2-1, with 10 bases matching TRBD2. J gave up 2 bases and V 0 bases, and 13 bases lay outside the gene matches. CDR1 is DFQATT, CDR2 SNEGSKA, per germline (reference sequence). The CDR3 contains 19 residues.

CDR3 sequence (DNA): TGTGCCAGCAGAGACAGACAGGGGGTAACAGATACGCAGTATTTT. This encodes CASRDRQGVTDTQYF. The chain joins TRBV7-2 to TRBJ2-3, with 9 bases that match TRBD1. CDR3 length: 15 residues. V lost 6 bases to trimming and J lost 3 bases; unmatched junction nucleotides: 7. Per germline, CDR1 SGHTA and CDR2 FQGNSA.

V and J are TRBV28 and TRBJ1-4; TRBD1 aligns across 9 bases. Germline CDR1 MDHEN, CDR2 SYDVKM. The CDR3 contains 15 residues. V trimming: 5 bases; J trimming: 5 bases; junction bases outside the gene matches: 6. The CDR3, as DNA: TGTGCCAGCAGTACCTCCGGGACAGGGAATGAAAAACTGTTTTTT. This translates into CASSTSGTGNEKLFF.

This clonotype has a count of ten or more. The rearrangement uses TRBV5-5 and TRBJ2-1; 7 bases match TRBD2. CDR1 is SGHKS, CDR2 YYEKEE, per germline (reference sequence). The CDR3 is 15 amino acids. After removal of 7 bases from V and 1 base from J, the junction contained 8 bases not matched to a gene. For the CDR3, the DNA is TGTGCCAGCTGGGACGGCGGGAGTTCCTACAATGAGCAGTTCTTC. It specifies CASWDGGSSYNEQFF.

J is TRBJ2-7 and V is TRBV15; D may be TRBD2 (6 bases). Germline V gene sequence: CDR1 LNHNV, CDR2 YYDKDF (reference sequence). CDR3 length equals 14 residues. V was shortened by 4 bases and J by 3 bases, with 13 bases between the two germline ends. This chain's CDR3 is CATSNGRGLYEQYF. CDR3 bases: TGTGCCACCAGCAATGGGCGGGGACTCTACGAGCAGTACTTC. The variable domain in full, with the rest retrieved from reference TRBV15 and TRBJ2-7, is DAMVIQNPRYQVTQFGKPVTLSCSQTLNHNVMYWYQQKSSQAPKLLFHYYDKDFNNEADTPDNFQSRRPNTSFCFLDIRSPGLGDTAMYLCATSNGRGLYEQYFGPGTRLTVT.

This clonotype was seen ten or more times. The chain is built from TRBV28 and TRBJ2-3; D ambiguous. The germline V gene encodes CDR1 MDHEN and CDR2 SYDVKM. CDR3 size: 12 residues. Deletions cut 3 bases from V and 5 bases from J, with 6 bases between. In DNA form, the CDR3 reads TGTGCCAGCAGTTTGGGGATAGATACGCAGTATTTT. The encoded protein is CASSLGIDTQYF.